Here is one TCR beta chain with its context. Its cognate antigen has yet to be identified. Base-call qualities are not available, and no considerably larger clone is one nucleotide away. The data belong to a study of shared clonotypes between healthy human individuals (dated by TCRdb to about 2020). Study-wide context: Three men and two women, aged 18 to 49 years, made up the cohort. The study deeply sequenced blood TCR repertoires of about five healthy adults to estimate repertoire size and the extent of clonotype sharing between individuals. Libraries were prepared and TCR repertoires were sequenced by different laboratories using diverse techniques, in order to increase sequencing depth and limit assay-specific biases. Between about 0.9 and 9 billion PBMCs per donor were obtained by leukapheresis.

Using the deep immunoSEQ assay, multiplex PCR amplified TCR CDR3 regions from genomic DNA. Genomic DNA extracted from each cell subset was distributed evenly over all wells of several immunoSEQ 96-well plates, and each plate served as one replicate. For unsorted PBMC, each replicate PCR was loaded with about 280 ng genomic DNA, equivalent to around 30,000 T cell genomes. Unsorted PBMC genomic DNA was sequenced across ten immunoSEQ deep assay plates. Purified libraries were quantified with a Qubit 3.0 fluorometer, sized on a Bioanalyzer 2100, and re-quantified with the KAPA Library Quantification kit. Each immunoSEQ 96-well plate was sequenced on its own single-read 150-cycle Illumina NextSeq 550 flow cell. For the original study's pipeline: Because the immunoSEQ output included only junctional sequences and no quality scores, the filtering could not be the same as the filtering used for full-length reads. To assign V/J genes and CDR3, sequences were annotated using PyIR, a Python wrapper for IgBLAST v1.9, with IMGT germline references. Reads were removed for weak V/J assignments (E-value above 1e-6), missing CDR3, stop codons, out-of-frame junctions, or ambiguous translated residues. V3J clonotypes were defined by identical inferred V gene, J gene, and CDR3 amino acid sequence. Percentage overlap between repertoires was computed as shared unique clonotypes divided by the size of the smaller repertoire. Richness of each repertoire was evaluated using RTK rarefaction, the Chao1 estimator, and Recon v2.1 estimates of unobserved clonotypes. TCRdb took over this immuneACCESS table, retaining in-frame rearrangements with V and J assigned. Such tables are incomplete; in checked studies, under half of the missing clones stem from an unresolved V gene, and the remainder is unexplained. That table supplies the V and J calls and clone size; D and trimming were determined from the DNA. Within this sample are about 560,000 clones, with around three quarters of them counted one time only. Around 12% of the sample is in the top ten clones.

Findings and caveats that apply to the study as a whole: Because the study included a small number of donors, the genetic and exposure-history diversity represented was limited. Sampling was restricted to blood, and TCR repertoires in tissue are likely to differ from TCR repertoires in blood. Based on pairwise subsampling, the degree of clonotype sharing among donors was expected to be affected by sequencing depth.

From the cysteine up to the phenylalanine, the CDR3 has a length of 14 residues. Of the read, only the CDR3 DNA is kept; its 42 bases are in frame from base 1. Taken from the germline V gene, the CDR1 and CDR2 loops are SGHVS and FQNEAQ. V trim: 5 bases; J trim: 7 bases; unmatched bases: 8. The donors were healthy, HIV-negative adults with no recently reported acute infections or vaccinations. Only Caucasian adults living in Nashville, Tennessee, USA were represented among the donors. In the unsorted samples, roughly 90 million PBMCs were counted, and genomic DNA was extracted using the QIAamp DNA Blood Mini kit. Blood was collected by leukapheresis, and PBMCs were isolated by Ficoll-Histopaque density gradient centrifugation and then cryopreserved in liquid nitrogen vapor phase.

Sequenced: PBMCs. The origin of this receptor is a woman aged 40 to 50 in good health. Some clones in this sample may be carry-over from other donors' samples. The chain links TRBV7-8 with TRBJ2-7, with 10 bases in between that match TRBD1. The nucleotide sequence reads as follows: TGTGCCAGCAGCATAAGACAGGGGGCGAGAGAGCAGTACTTC. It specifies CASSIRQGAREQYF.